Below, 19 T cell receptor beta chains from the same sample are listed, as sequenced in a study of PD-1 blockade in mismatch repair-deficient tumors. Clones were sequenced by immunoSEQ multiplex PCR, and TCRdb holds only the in-frame ones, with some missing. The table records more than 50,000 clones, 70% to 90% of them present only once. Sequenced here: peripheral blood, sampled 52 weeks after starting pembrolizumab. These receptors originate from an adult with mismatch repair-deficient cancer.

This sequence joins TRBV19 and TRBJ2-1; D unclear. The CDR3 extends over 11 amino acids. V shed 1 base and J shed 12 bases, with 7 bases lying between them. CDR1 LNHDA and CDR2 SQIVND come from the germline V gene (reference sequence). CDR3 region: CASSIVGVQFF. CDR3 bases: TGTGCCAGTAGTATAGTAGGAGTGCAGTTCTTC.

The chain has TRBV11-2 and TRBJ2-7; weak D call: TRBD1 (6 bases). The CDR3 runs to 14 residues. V dropped 1 base and J dropped 3 bases, with 10 bases sitting between them. The germline gives CDR1 SGHAT, CDR2 FQNNGV. CDR3 protein: CASSLAHRVYEQYF. DNA for the CDR3: TGTGCCAGCAGCTTAGCTCACAGGGTCTACGAGCAGTACTTC.

The rearrangement joins TRBV4-3 to TRBJ2-1; the D gene is possibly TRBD2 (6 bases). V gave up 0 bases and J gave up 0 bases, with 15 bases separating them. Per the germline V gene, CDR1 is LGHNA and CDR2 is YSLEER. CDR3 length: 18 amino acids. The CDR3 protein is CASSQEGGGEGSYNEQFF. The DNA for the CDR3 is TGCGCCAGCAGCCAAGAGGGGGGTGGGGAAGGCTCCTACAATGAGCAGTTCTTC.

In its sample, this clone was seen once. In DNA, the CDR3 is TGTGCCTGGAGTCGGGGCAAGGGCACAGATACGCAGTATTTT. Encoded protein: CAWSRGKGTDTQYF. The chain combines TRBV30 with TRBJ2-3; D may be TRBD1 or TRBD2 (5 bases each). Trimming cost V 2 bases and J 1 base, with 10 bases left between them. This CDR3 has 14 amino acids. The germline V gene encodes CDR1 GTSNPN and CDR2 SVGIG (reference sequence).

The J gene is TRBJ2-5, the V gene TRBV28; tentative D call: TRBD2 (5 bases). Trimming removed 2 bases at V and 0 bases at J, with 13 bases between. The CDR3 has 16 residues. CDR1 MDHEN and CDR2 SYDVKM come from the germline V gene. The DNA for the CDR3 is TGTGCCAGCAGTTTAGAAGCGACGGGGAACCAAGAGACCCAGTACTTC. Translated, it gives CASSLEATGNQETQYF.

The chain couples TRBV10-3 to TRBJ2-6; 8 nucleotides match TRBD1. V lost 3 bases, J lost 2 bases, and 3 bases stayed unmatched. CDR3 length: 16 amino acids. Per the germline V gene, CDR1 is ENHRY and CDR2 is SYGVKD. The CDR3 sequence is CAISDPQGAGANVLTF. CDR3 sequence (DNA): TGTGCCATCAGTGATCCACAGGGGGCTGGGGCCAACGTCCTGACTTTC.

This chain uses TRBV10-2 with TRBJ1-1; 7 bases fit TRBD1. The CDR3 is 14 residues long. The trim removed 7 bases at V and 7 bases at J, leaving 12 bases unmatched. The germline V gene has CDR1 WSHSY and CDR2 SAAADI. The CDR3 coding sequence is TGCGCCAGCACGACAGGGATCGATATGGATGAAGCTTTCTTT. This translates into CASTTGIDMDEAFF.

The chain uses TRBV5-6 and TRBJ1-5, with a possible D match to TRBD1 (5 bases). CDR3 length: 14 amino acids. Per germline, CDR1 SGHDT and CDR2 YYEEEE. Trimming took 4 bases from V and 2 from J, leaving 10 bases between them. CDR3 sequence: CASSEGHRNQPQHF. In DNA, the CDR3 is TGTGCCAGCAGCGAAGGACACCGCAATCAGCCCCAGCATTTT.

The V gene is TRBV12-2, the J gene TRBJ2-3; the table assigns TRBD2, which was not confirmed against the DNA. TRBV12-2 is marked as a pseudogene. This CDR3 has 19 residues. The CDR3 here is CASRFHWLLAGGPADTQYF. DNA of the CDR3: TGTGCAAGTCGCTTTCACTGGCTACTAGCGGGAGGGCCAGCAGATACGCAGTATTTT.

The chain combines TRBV28 with TRBJ2-7; 12 bases map to TRBD2. J gave up 5 bases and V 5 bases, and 10 bases lay outside the gene matches. The germline V gene has CDR1 MDHEN and CDR2 SYDVKM. This CDR3 has 16 amino acids. The CDR3 DNA reads TGTGCCAGCAGTATAACTAGCGGGAGGTATGCCCACGAGCAGTACTTC. Translation: CASSITSGRYAHEQYF.

The chain employs TRBV6-6 and TRBJ2-1; 8 bases align to TRBD2. V was clipped by 7 bases and J by 0 bases; unmatched bases: 8. Germline lookup yields CDR1 MNHNY and CDR2 SVGAGI (reference sequence). This CDR3 comprises 16 residues. CDR3 loop: CASNPRGTSSYNEQFF. In DNA, the CDR3 is TGTGCCAGCAACCCTAGGGGGACTAGCTCCTACAATGAGCAGTTCTTC.

This chain joins TRBV4-3 and TRBJ2-1, with a possible D match to TRBD2 (6 bases). CDR1 is LGHNA, CDR2 YSLEER, per germline. The CDR3 runs 17 residues. The germline V and J ends were trimmed by 0 bases and 0 bases, with 12 bases remaining between them. CDR3 sequence: CASSQESLSGSYNEQFF. CDR3 nucleotides: TGCGCCAGCAGCCAAGAATCCCTTAGCGGCTCCTACAATGAGCAGTTCTTC.

This clone turned up a few times. This sequence joins TRBV27 and TRBJ1-5; no firm D call. The ends were cut back, 2 bases at V and 0 bases at J, with 5 bases in the middle. The CDR3 covers 14 residues. From germline, CDR1 is MNHEY and CDR2 SMNVEV (reference sequence). The CDR3: CASSLTASNQPQHF. DNA of the CDR3: TGTGCCAGCAGTTTAACGGCTAGCAATCAGCCCCAGCATTTT.

This sequence joins TRBV7-9 and TRBJ1-2, with D possibly being TRBD1 (6 bases). Germline V gives CDR1 SEHNR, CDR2 FQNEAQ (reference sequence). The CDR3 is 18 amino acids. V lost 0 bases, J lost 0 bases, and 17 bases lay in between. CDR3 sequence (DNA): TGTGCCAGCAGCTTAGCTCGACTTGGACAGATTTCTAACTATGGCTACACCTTC. Protein sequence: CASSLARLGQISNYGYTF.

J is TRBJ2-7 and V is TRBV6-5; 9 bases fit TRBD1. From germline, CDR1 is MNHEY and CDR2 SVGAGI. The CDR3 totals 15 residues. V trimming: 6 bases; J trimming: 3 bases; junction bases outside the gene matches: 9. CDR3 nucleotide sequence: TGTGCCAGCAGATATCTTACGGACAGGGGCTACGAGCAGTACTTC. This codes for CASRYLTDRGYEQYF.

V and J are TRBV5-6 and TRBJ1-2; no reliable D call. V was cut by 1 base and J by 2 bases, with 6 bases left in between. This CDR3 region has 13 residues. In germline, CDR1 is SGHDT, CDR2 YYEEEE. The CDR3 is CASSLNTNYGYTF. In DNA, the CDR3 is TGTGCCAGCAGCTTGAACACGAACTATGGCTACACCTTC.

The chain links TRBV5-1 to TRBJ2-7; 13 nucleotides match TRBD2. In germline, CDR1 is SGHRS, CDR2 YFSETQ. This CDR3 has 19 residues. Germline trimming cut 4 bases from V and 3 bases from J; bases unmatched to any gene: 16. For the CDR3, the DNA is TGCGCCAGCAGCCACGGACTAGCGGGGGAGCCTCCACCAGTCTACGAGCAGTACTTC. Translated: CASSHGLAGEPPPVYEQYF.

The chain joins TRBV7-2 to TRBJ2-1; D gene ambiguous. V lost 5 bases and J lost 8, with 13 bases in between. The CDR3 length is 13 residues. The germline CDR1 and CDR2 sequences are SGHTA and FQGNSA. The CDR3 reads CASSPHYFDEQFF. DNA of the CDR3: TGTGCCAGCAGCCCCCACTATTTTGATGAGCAGTTCTTC.

This chain joins TRBV6-6 and TRBJ2-1, with 8 bases lining up with TRBD2. The CDR3 totals 15 residues. J was trimmed by 4 bases and V by 5 bases; bases with no gene match: 7. Germline-derived CDR1 and CDR2 are MNHNY and SVGAGI (reference sequence). CDR3 loop: CASSLDGRDYNEQFF. DNA of the CDR3: TGTGCCAGCAGTCTAGACGGGAGGGATTACAATGAGCAGTTCTTC.